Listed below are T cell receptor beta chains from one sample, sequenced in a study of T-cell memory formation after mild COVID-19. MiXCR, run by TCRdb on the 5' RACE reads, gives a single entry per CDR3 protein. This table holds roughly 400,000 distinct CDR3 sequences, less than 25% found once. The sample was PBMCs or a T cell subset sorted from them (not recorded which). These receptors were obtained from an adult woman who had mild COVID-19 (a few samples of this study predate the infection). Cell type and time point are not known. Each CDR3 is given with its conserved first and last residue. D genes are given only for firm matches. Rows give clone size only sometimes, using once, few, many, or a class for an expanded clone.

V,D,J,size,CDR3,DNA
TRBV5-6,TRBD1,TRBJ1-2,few,CASSLGTGVSGYTF,TGTGCCAGCAGCTTGGGCACAGGGGTGAGCGGCTACACCTTC
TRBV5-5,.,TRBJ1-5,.,CASSPRQASSNQPQHF,TGTGCCAGCAGCCCGCGACAGGCGTCTAGCAATCAGCCCCAGCATTTT
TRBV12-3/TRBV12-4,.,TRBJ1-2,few,CASSRADGYTF,TGTGCCAGCAGCCGGGCGGATGGCTACACCTTC
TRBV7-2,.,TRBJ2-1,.,CASSPDWSSYNEQFF,TGTGCCAGCAGCCCGGACTGGAGCTCCTACAATGAGCAGTTCTTC
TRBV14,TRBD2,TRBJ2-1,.,CASSQELAIHEQFF,TGTGCCAGCAGCCAAGAACTAGCGATCCATGAGCAGTTCTTC
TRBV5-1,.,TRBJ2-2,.,CASMRGVTDPGELFF,TGCGCCAGCATGAGGGGGGTAACTGACCCCGGGGAGCTGTTTTTT
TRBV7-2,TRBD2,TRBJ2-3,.,CASSSGGVGAQYF,TGTGCCAGCAGCTCCGGGGGGGTAGGAGCGCAGTATTTT
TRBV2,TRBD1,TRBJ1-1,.,CASSEPRTGVIFEAFF,TGTGCCAGCAGTGAACCACGGACAGGAGTTATCTTTGAAGCTTTCTTT
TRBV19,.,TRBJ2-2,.,CASSIDLNTEELFF,TGTGCCAGTAGTATAGATCTGAACACCGAGGAGCTGTTTTTT
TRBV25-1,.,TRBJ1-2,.,CASSPMGHYGYTF,TGTGCCAGCAGTCCTATGGGCCACTATGGCTACACCTTC
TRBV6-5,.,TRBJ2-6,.,CASSYVGAGANVLTF,TGTGCCAGCAGTTATGTGGGGGCCGGGGCCAACGTCCTGACTTTC
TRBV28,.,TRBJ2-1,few,CASSLLEWGYNEQFF,TGTGCCAGCAGCCTTTTGGAGTGGGGCTACAATGAGCAGTTCTTC
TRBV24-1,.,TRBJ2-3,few,CATAGQSTDTQYF,TGTGCCACAGCTGGACAGAGCACAGATACGCAGTATTTT
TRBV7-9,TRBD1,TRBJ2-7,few,CASSSRDRDEQYF,TGTGCCAGCAGCTCACGGGACAGAGACGAGCAGTACTTC
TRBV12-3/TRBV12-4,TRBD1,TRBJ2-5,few,CASSDTGGSETQYF,TGTGCCAGCAGTGACACAGGGGGATCGGAGACCCAGTACTTC
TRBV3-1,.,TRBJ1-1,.,CASSKGRDTEAFF,TGTGCCAGCAGCAAAGGGAGGGACACTGAAGCTTTCTTT
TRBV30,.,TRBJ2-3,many,CAWRWRAPDTQYF,TGTGCCTGGAGATGGCGCGCCCCAGATACGCAGTATTTT
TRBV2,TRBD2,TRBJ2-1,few,CASSEAWGGSYNEQFF,TGTGCCAGCAGTGAAGCTTGGGGGGGATCGTACAATGAGCAGTTCTTC
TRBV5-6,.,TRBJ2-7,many,CASSLSYGYYEQYF,TGTGCCAGCAGCTTGTCCTACGGCTACTACGAGCAGTACTTC
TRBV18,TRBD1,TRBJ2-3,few,CASSSRDRTDTQYF,TGTGCCAGCTCATCAAGGGACAGGACAGATACGCAGTATTTT
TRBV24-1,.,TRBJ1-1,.,CATSDPENTEAFF,TGTGCCACCAGTGATCCAGAGAACACTGAAGCTTTCTTT
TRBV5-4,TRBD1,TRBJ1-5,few,CASSSAPTGGNQPQHF,TGTGCCAGCAGCTCCGCACCCACAGGGGGAAATCAGCCCCAGCATTTT
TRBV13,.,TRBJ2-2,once,CASSLKYSTGELFF,TGTGCCAGCAGCTTAAAGTACAGCACCGGGGAGCTGTTTTTT
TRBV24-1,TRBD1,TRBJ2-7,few,CATSDLRQGAPPSYEQYF,TGTGCCACCAGTGATTTGAGACAGGGGGCACCTCCTTCCTACGAGCAGTACTTC